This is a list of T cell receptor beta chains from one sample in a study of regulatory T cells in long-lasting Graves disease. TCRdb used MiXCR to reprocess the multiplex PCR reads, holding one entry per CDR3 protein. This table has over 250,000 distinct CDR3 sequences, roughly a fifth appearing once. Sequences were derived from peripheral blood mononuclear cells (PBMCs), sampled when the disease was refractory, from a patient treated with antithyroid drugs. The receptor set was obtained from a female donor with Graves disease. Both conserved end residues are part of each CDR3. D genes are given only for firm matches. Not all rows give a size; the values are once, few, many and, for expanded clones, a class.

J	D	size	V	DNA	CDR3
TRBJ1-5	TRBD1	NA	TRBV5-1	TGCGCCAGCAGGGAAGGGGGCCACAATCAGCCCCAGCATTTT	CASREGGHNQPQHF
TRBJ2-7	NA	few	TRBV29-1	TGCAGCGTTGGATATACGGGCTACGAGCAGTACTTC	CSVGYTGYEQYF
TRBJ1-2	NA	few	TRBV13	TGTGCCAGCAGCTACCGGGACTTAAACTATGGCTACACCTTC	CASSYRDLNYGYTF
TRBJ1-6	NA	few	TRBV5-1	TGCGCCAGCAGCTTGACCTCACAGGGACACAATTCACCCCTCCACTTT	CASSLTSQGHNSPLHF
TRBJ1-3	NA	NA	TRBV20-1	TGCAGCGCCCGCCCCCCTGGAAACACCATATATTTT	CSARPPGNTIYF
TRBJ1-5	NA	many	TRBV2	TGTGCCAGCAGTGAAGGAGGACAGAATCAGCCCCAGCATTTT	CASSEGGQNQPQHF
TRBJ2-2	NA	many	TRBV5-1	TGCGCCAGCAGCTTGGCTGGTGGGGTCGGCACCGGGGAGCTGTTTTTT	CASSLAGGVGTGELFF
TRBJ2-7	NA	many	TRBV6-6	TGTGCCAGCAGTTACTCGCGCGGGGCCGCCTACGAGCAGTACTTC	CASSYSRGAAYEQYF
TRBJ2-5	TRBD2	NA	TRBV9	TGTGCCAGCAGTTATCGGGGGACTAGCGGTAAACAAGAGACCCGGTACTTC	CASSYRGTSGKQETRYF
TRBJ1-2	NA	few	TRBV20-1	TGCAGTGCCAAGAACTATGGCTACACCTTC	CSAKNYGYTF
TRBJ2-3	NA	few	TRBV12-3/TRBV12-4	TGTGCCAGCAGTCTCGGAGGGACCGGCACAGATACGCAGTATTTT	CASSLGGTGTDTQYF
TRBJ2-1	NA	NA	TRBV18	TGTGCCAGCTCACCCACAGGGAGAGACAATGAGCAGTTCTTC	CASSPTGRDNEQFF
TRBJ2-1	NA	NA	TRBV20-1	TGCAGTGCTAGGGAGGACAGAGAAGCACTAGCGTGGCCCTACAATGAGCAGTTCTTC	CSAREDREALAWPYNEQFF
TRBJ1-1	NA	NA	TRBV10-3	TGTGCCATCCGGGCGGGGGCTAACACTGAAGCTTTCTTT	CAIRAGANTEAFF
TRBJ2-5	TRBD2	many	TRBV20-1	TGCAGTGCTAGACGAACTAGCGGGAGAAGGGTAGGGGGAGAGACCCAGTACTTC	CSARRTSGRRVGGETQYF
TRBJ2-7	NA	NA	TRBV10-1	TGCGCCAGCAGTGAGGCCAGACCGGACGACGAGCAGTACTTC	CASSEARPDDEQYF
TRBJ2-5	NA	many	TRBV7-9	TGTGCCAGCAGCGCGCTCACCGGGACACCTGGGGAGACCCAGTACTTC	CASSALTGTPGETQYF
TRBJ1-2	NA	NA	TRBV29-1	TGCAGCGTTGAAGCTGGCCGGGACTATGGCTACACCTTC	CSVEAGRDYGYTF
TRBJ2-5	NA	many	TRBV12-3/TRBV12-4	TGTGCCAGCAGTCTTGGACTGGACCGCCAAGAGACCCAGTACTTC	CASSLGLDRQETQYF
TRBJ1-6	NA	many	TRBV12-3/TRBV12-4	TGTGCCAGCAGTTTGAAAGGGGATTCACCCCTCCACTTT	CASSLKGDSPLHF
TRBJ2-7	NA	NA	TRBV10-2	TGCGCCAGCAGTGAGTCTGGACATCCCTACGAGCAGTACTTC	CASSESGHPYEQYF
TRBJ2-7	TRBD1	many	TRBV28	TGTGCCAGCAGTGATATAATGGACAGGGGGCGAGACGAGCAGTACTTC	CASSDIMDRGRDEQYF
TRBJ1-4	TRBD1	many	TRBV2	TGTGCCAGCAGACTCCGGGACAGCGGCGAAAAACTGTTTTTT	CASRLRDSGEKLFF
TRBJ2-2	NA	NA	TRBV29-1	TGCAGCGTTGTGGGGGGCACCGGGGAGCTGTTTTTT	CSVVGGTGELFF
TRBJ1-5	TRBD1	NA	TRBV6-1	TGTGCCAGCAGCGGGACAGCTCTTTATAGCAATCAGCCCCAGCATTTT	CASSGTALYSNQPQHF
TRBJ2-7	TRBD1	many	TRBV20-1	TGCAGTGCTATAACAGGGGGCGCCCAGTACGAGCAGTACTTC	CSAITGGAQYEQYF
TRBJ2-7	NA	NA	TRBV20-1	TGCAGTGCTAGAGACGGCTACGAGCGGTACTTC	CSARDGYERYF
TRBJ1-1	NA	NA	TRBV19	TGTGCCAGTAGTATCCGTGGCGGAGACATGAACACTGAAGCTTTCTTT	CASSIRGGDMNTEAFF
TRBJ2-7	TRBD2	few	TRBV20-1	TGCAGTGCTAGAGTTGGGACTAGCAATTCCTACGAGCAGTACTTC	CSARVGTSNSYEQYF
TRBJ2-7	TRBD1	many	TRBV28	TGTGCCAGCAGTTCCTCGACAGGGTTCAACGAGCAGTACTTC	CASSSSTGFNEQYF
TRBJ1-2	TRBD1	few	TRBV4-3	TGCGCCAGCAGCCAGCCCACAGGGGGTGACTATGGCTACACCTTC	CASSQPTGGDYGYTF
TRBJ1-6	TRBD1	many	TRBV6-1	TGTGCCAGCGGGGGCAGGGGGCATTCACCCCTCCACTTT	CASGGRGHSPLHF
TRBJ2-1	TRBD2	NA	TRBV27	TGTGCCAGCAGTTTCGGACTAGCGGGCAATGAGCAGTTCTTC	CASSFGLAGNEQFF
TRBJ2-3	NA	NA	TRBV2	TGTGCCAGCAGGGTCAGGGGAGGCACAGATACGCAGTATTTT	CASRVRGGTDTQYF
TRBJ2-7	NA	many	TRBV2	TGTGCCAGCAGTCGGGACGGGCCCTACGAGCAGTACTTC	CASSRDGPYEQYF
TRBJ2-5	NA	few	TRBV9	TGTGCCAGCTCACCAAACGTGGCTAGGGGAGAGACCCAGTACTTC	CASSPNVARGETQYF
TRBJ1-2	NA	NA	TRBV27	TGTGCCAGCAGTCCCCTCGAGGGCTATGGCTACACCTTC	CASSPLEGYGYTF
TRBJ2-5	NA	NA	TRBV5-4	TGTGCCAGCAGCTTGGATTTGGCAGGGTCTCAAGAGACCCAGTACTTC	CASSLDLAGSQETQYF
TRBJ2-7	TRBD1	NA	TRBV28	TGTGCCAGCAGTTGGGAAACAGGGGTCGAGCAGTACTTC	CASSWETGVEQYF
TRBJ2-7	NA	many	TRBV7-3	TGTGCCAGCAGCAATAACGCACTAGACCGGGACGAGCAGTACTTC	CASSNNALDRDEQYF
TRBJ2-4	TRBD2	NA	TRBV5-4	TGTGCCAGCAGCTTGACTGGGGGGGGTGACATTCAGTACTTC	CASSLTGGGDIQYF
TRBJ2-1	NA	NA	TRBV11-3	TGTGCCAGCAGCTCCCGGGACGGAGGGGGCAATGAGCAGTTCTTC	CASSSRDGGGNEQFF
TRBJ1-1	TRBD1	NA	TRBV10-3	TGTGCCACCGATCAGGGGGCCGGGAACACTGAAGCTTTCTTT	CATDQGAGNTEAFF
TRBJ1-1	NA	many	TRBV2	TGTGCCAGCAGTGAAGCGTACCGGGACACTGAAGCTTTCTTT	CASSEAYRDTEAFF
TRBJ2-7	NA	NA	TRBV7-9	TGTGCCAGCAGCCCCCGACTAGGTAGCCACGAGCAGTACTTC	CASSPRLGSHEQYF